This record concerns one TCR beta chain sequence. The antigen is not known. These data belong to a study of T cell responses to AZD1222 COVID-19 vaccine. Study at large: Second-dose timings of about 4 or about 12 weeks were pooled. The study, taken as a whole, reports: Spike was spanned by vaccine-associated CD4 TCRs, which were dominant at 160-218 and 743-854. Seropositivity was recorded at baseline in only a handful of AZD1222 recipients. Females made up more of the donors, who were largely white British, and clonal diversity may have come out too low.

Generated by immunoSEQ multiplex PCR, the TCRdb table keeps only in-frame clones and is missing some. The sample lists 70,000 or so clones, about nine tenths occurring once. Trimming pared 4 bases from V and 6 bases from J, leaving 24 bases between. Germline-derived CDR1 and CDR2 are MNHEY and SVGEGT. The CDR3 is 18 residues long. The rearrangement joins TRBV6-2 or TRBV6-3 to TRBJ2-2; D might be TRBD1 or TRBD2, each matching 6 bases. Sequences were derived from peripheral blood, sampled on day 0 of AZD1222 vaccination. The TCR was taken from an adult in good health. CDR3 DNA: TGTGCCAGCAGTTTTCATTACCCTCGGGGGCTTAGAGCCGGGGAGCTGTTTTTT. Encoded protein: CASSFHYPRGLRAGELFF.